The subject of this entry is one T cell receptor (beta chain). This sample was taken from a study of blood T cells in healthy people across ages. The germline CDR1 and CDR2 sequences are DFQATT and SNEGSKA (reference sequence). The CDR3 sequence is 15 residues long. The V gene end was trimmed by 5 bases and the J gene end by 6 bases; junction bases not matched to a gene: 13. A sample-barcoded 5' primer and a J-beta primer mix were used in a second PCR of roughly 7 to 11 cycles. In TCRdb, the 5' RACE reads were re-called with MiXCR into one record per CDR3 protein. Among about 760,000 distinct CDR3 sequences listed, just under 25% were seen once. These data are also associated with another study on T cells of mothers and their children.

Sequencing input: blood. This clonotype originated in a boy aged 5-17 years in good health. The genes are TRBV20-1 and TRBJ1-2, with 9 positions matching TRBD1. As DNA, the CDR3 is TGCAGTGCTCCTCAAGTCGGGACAGGGTTGGATGGCTACACCTTC. The encoded protein is CSAPQVGTGLDGYTF.